This T cell receptor beta chain was retrieved from a study of neoadjuvant anti-PD-1 for oral cavity cancer. The V and J ends lost 5 bases and 0 bases respectively, with 11 bases between them. The CDR3 totals 15 residues. CDR1 is ENHRY, CDR2 SYGVKD, per germline. Patients had HPV-negative, locally advanced oral cavity squamous cell carcinoma. Measured with immunoSEQ multiplex PCR; TCRdb has only the in-frame clones, and not every one. The repertoire has more than 15,000 clones, about 60% of them found once; the top ten carry approximately 2.8%. The rearrangement uses TRBV10-3 and TRBJ1-3, with D uncertain. This sequence was found in a person aged 40 to 85 with oral cavity squamous cell carcinoma. Sequenced material: PBMCs, taken before nivolumab (anti-PD-1) treatment. This CDR3 reads CAISPDNLSGNTIYF. The DNA of the CDR3 is TGTGCCATCAGTCCCGACAACCTCTCTGGAAACACCATATATTTT.